Listed here are 15 T cell receptor beta chains from one sample, sequenced in a study of immune heterogeneity within non-small cell lung tumors. Template material for each sample was roughly 600 ng of bulk tumor genomic DNA. Doctors removed several biopsies from each primary tumor during surgery, keeping them far apart. Patients underwent curative surgery for non-small cell lung cancer (untreated and newly diagnosed). CDR3 of TCR beta was amplified by multiplex PCR that used 32 V and 13 J primers. TCRdb redid the calling of the multiplex PCR reads with MiXCR, one entry per CDR3 protein. This table has 15,000 or so distinct CDR3 sequences, 28% appearing once. The sample taken for sequencing was lung tumor tissue. Every receptor here comes from a man aged 35 to 55 with non-small cell lung cancer.

A remark on this clonotype: A much bigger clone sits one base away, suggesting this may be a read error. For the CDR3, the DNA is TGTGCCAGAACGACAGGGGCTGTCCAAGACACCCAGTACTTC. Translation: CARTTGAVQDTQYF. The chain couples TRBV2 to TRBJ2-5; TRBD1 aligns across 8 bases. The CDR3 consists of 14 residues. CDR1 and CDR2 from the germline V gene are SNHLY and FYNNEI.

In the case of this clonotype: This sequence may be a read error, since a much larger clone differs from it by one base. This chain joins TRBV10-3 and TRBJ2-7, with D perhaps matching TRBD1 (6 bases). This CDR3 is built from 14 residues. Per germline, CDR1 ENHRY and CDR2 SYGVKD. Trimming left V 6 bases short and J 3 bases short, with 15 bases between. CDR3 nucleotides: TGTGCCATCAGCCCCATCACACAGGGCTACGAGCAGTACTTC. Amino acids: CAISPITQGYEQYF.

This clonotype was counted a few times. The chain uses TRBV29-1 and TRBJ2-3; possibly TRBD2 for D (7 bases). This CDR3 region has 14 residues. Deletions cut 4 bases from V and 2 bases from J, with 13 bases between. Germline V gene lookup returns CDR1 SQVTM and CDR2 ANQGSEA. The CDR3 here is CSVGGGRSTDTQYF. Here the CDR3 DNA reads TGCAGCGTTGGGGGGGGCAGATCCACAGATACGCAGTATTTT.

The sample holds a few counts of this clonotype. The chain employs TRBV20-1 and TRBJ1-1; the D gene is possibly TRBD1 (6 bases). The CDR3 spans 13 residues. Trimming took 0 bases from V and 9 from J, leaving 14 bases between them. Germline CDR1 DFQATT, CDR2 SNEGSKA (reference sequence). The CDR3 nucleotides are TGCAGTGCTAGAGAGGGGGTCGGACAGCAAGCTTTCTTT. Its protein product is CSAREGVGQQAFF.

Ten or more counts support this clonotype. The rearrangement joins TRBV5-1 to TRBJ2-3, with D hard to call. Germline V gene sequence: CDR1 SGHRS, CDR2 YFSETQ. CDR3 size: 14 residues. The V end lost 0 bases, the J end lost 2 bases, and 7 bases lay between the germline ends. CDR3 in amino acids: CASSLERTTDTQYF. The CDR3 DNA reads TGCGCCAGCAGCTTGGAACGGACCACAGATACGCAGTATTTT.

The chain has TRBV7-9 and TRBJ2-5; D not certain. The CDR3 is made up of 15 amino acids. The germline gives CDR1 SEHNR, CDR2 FQNEAQ (reference sequence). The V gene lost 5 bases and the J gene lost 3 bases, with 16 bases spanning the gap. CDR3 protein: CASSPLEPYEETQYF. The CDR3 region has the DNA TGTGCCAGCAGCCCGCTTGAGCCCTACGAAGAGACCCAGTACTTC.

This clonotype was seen at least ten times. In DNA form, the CDR3 reads TGCGCCAGCAGCTTCGGACTAGCGGGAGGGAAAGCCTACGAGCAGTACTTC. Translated, it gives CASSFGLAGGKAYEQYF. The chain links TRBV5-1 to TRBJ2-7, with 15 bases matching TRBD2. This CDR3 region has 17 residues. Germline V gene lookup returns CDR1 SGHRS and CDR2 YFSETQ. After removal of 2 bases from V and 2 bases from J, the junction contained 5 bases not matched to a gene.

This clonotype was seen more than once but under ten times. The V gene is TRBV11-3, the J gene TRBJ2-1; 8 bases align to TRBD1. This CDR3 spans 14 amino acids. CDR1 and CDR2 from the germline V gene are SGHNT and YENEEA. The J segment lost 6 bases and the V segment lost 6 bases, leaving 7 bases of the junction unmatched. CDR3 in DNA: TGTGCCAGCAGAGAACAGGGGGGAGGCAATGAGCAGTTCTTC. It is translated as CASREQGGGNEQFF.

This clonotype has at least ten counts. The chain employs TRBV20-1 and TRBJ1-1; D gene ambiguous. Germline CDR1 DFQATT, CDR2 SNEGSKA (reference sequence). V lost 6 bases, J lost 7 bases, and 21 bases lay in between. The CDR3 spans 14 residues. The CDR3 protein is CSAPPPRVSSEAFF. As DNA, the CDR3 is TGCAGTGCCCCTCCCCCAAGGGTTAGTAGTGAAGCTTTCTTT.

Concerning this clonotype: The junction departs from the called germline gene at one end, perhaps through a read error. The V gene is TRBV27, the J gene TRBJ2-3; tentatively, D is TRBD2 (6 bases). CDR1 is MNHEY, CDR2 SMNVEV, per germline (reference sequence). The CDR3 is made up of 14 amino acids. CDR3: CTSSGGRNTDTQYF. In DNA form, the CDR3 reads TGTACCAGCTCTGGTGGGAGGAACACAGATACGCAGTATTTT.

By frequency in the sample, this clonotype is medium-sized. The V and J genes are TRBV5-1 and TRBJ2-3, with D possibly TRBD2 on 6 matching bases. CDR1 and CDR2 from the germline V gene are SGHRS and YFSETQ. The CDR3 sequence is 14 residues long. The V end lost 0 bases, the J end lost 4 bases, and 9 bases lay between the germline ends. The DNA of the CDR3 is TGCGCCAGCAGCTTGGGGGGGGTTGCAGATACGCAGTATTTT. As protein: CASSLGGVADTQYF.

To note about this clonotype: A single base separates this from a much larger clone, so it may be a read error. The chain combines TRBV19 with TRBJ2-3; D ambiguous. The CDR3 is 12 residues long. The germline V gene encodes CDR1 LNHDA and CDR2 SQIVND (reference sequence). The germline V and J ends were trimmed by 6 bases and 0 bases, with 4 bases remaining between them. CDR3 sequence (DNA): TGTGCCAGTAGACCTAGCACAGATACGCAGTATTTT. Its translation is CASRPSTDTQYF. Based on the CDR3 plus reference TRBV19 and TRBJ2-3, the full variable domain is DGGITQSPKYLFRKEGQNVTLSCEQNLNHDAMYWYRQDPGQGLRLIYYSQIVNDFQKGDIAEGYSVSREKKESFPLTVTSAQKNPTAFYLCASRPSTDTQYFGPGTRLTVL.

In regard to this clonotype: Lacking the conserved final phenylalanine or tryptophan, this CDR3 likely reflects a read error. This chain links TRBV7-2 with TRBJ1-2; TRBD1 aligns across 7 bases. This CDR3 spans 17 amino acids. The J segment lost 6 bases and the V segment lost 1 base, leaving 14 bases of the junction unmatched. Germline CDR1 reads SGHTA; CDR2 reads FQGNSA. This CDR3 is CASSLVGRGLVADGYTL. The CDR3 DNA is TGTGCCAGCAGCTTAGTAGGCAGGGGGTTGGTAGCTGATGGCTACACCCTC.

The J gene is TRBJ2-7, the V gene TRBV3-1; 12 nucleotides line up with TRBD2. The ends lost 4 bases at V and 5 bases at J; junction bases unmatched: 12. Germline V CDR1 and CDR2: LGHDT, YNNKEL (reference sequence). The CDR3 runs 17 residues. The CDR3 nucleotides are TGTGCCAGCAGCCGTAGTCGACTAGCGGGAGAGTCCAACGAGCAGTACTTC. Its protein is CASSRSRLAGESNEQYF.

This clonotype was seen more than once but under ten times. Its ends do not fully match the called genes, so a read error is possible. The chain uses TRBV7-7 and TRBJ2-5; a possible D gene is TRBD2 (5 bases). The CDR3 extends over 13 amino acids. Germline V CDR1 and CDR2: SSHAT, FNYEAQ (reference sequence). DNA of the CDR3: TGTGCTAGCAGCCCCTCACCGGGGGAGACCCAGTACTTC. It encodes CASSPSPGETQYF.